This T cell receptor beta chain originates from a study of T cell responses to AZD1222 COVID-19 vaccine. Germline CDR1 and CDR2: MDHEN and SYDVKM. Deletions cut 8 bases from V and 2 bases from J, with 20 bases between. The CDR3 runs to 16 residues. Details on this clone: Its target is not known.

Findings and caveats of the study: The breadth and depth of Spike-specific TCRs increased once two AZD1222 doses had been given. Seropositive AZD1222 recipients at baseline numbered only five to seven.

Method: immunoSEQ multiplex PCR; TCRdb's copy keeps in-frame clones and lacks some. The table shows more than 75,000 clones, with 91% occurring only once. V gene TRBV28 combines with J gene TRBJ2-3; perhaps TRBD2 as D (5 bases). The TCR comes from an adult in good health. This material consisted of peripheral blood, taken on day 0 of AZD1222 vaccination. Here the CDR3 DNA reads TGTGCCAGCGGACCGGCGGGTAAAGCGCTCACAGATACGCAGTATTTT. Residues: CASGPAGKALTDTQYF.